This entry lists 18 T cell receptor beta chains sequenced from one sample in a study of blood T cell repertoires in COVID-19. Some clones are missing from TCRdb's copy, which holds only in-frame ones; the method was immunoSEQ multiplex PCR. The sample lists about 110,000 clones, about 64% seen once, with 0.9% in the top ten. Material for sequencing was peripheral blood. These receptors were obtained from a human donor with acute or convalescent COVID-19. The donor label of this sample is uncertain.

This clone rates as medium-sized. CDR3 amino acids: CASSYSDQPGGRTDTQYF. The CDR3 region has the DNA TGTGCCAGCAGTTACTCGGATCAACCGGGGGGGCGGACAGATACGCAGTATTTT. The genes are TRBV6-7 and TRBJ2-3; 8 bases agree with TRBD2. TRBV6-7 is an open reading frame whose function is uncertain. V gave up 0 bases and J gave up 3 bases; unmatched junction bases: 11. CDR3 length: 18 residues.

The J gene is TRBJ1-4, the V gene TRBV4-1; 9 positions match TRBD1. The J segment lost 6 bases and the V segment lost 3 bases, leaving 8 bases of the junction unmatched. The germline CDR1 and CDR2 sequences are MGHRA and YSYEKL. This CDR3 region has 16 residues. CDR3 DNA: TGCGCCAGCAGCCAGCCCCACAGGGGGCCTCATGAAAAACTGTTTTTT. This translates into CASSQPHRGPHEKLFF.

This clone was recorded only once. The chain is built from TRBV7-8 and TRBJ1-3; D is uncertain. Germline values: CDR1 SGHVS, CDR2 FQNEAQ. This CDR3 has 17 residues. Trimming stripped 3 bases from V and 0 bases from J, with 15 bases between. CDR3 nucleotide sequence: TGTGCCAGCAGCTTCTTAAAAGGAACGGGCTCTGGAAACACCATATATTTT. Translation: CASSFLKGTGSGNTIYF.

The rearrangement uses TRBV5-1 and TRBJ1-6; a possible D gene is TRBD1 (6 bases). Trimming removed 0 bases from V and 8 bases from J, with 6 bases in between. The CDR3 is made up of 13 amino acids. Germline V gene sequence: CDR1 SGHRS, CDR2 YFSETQ. CDR3 sequence reads: CASSLDRDSPLHF. CDR3 nucleotides: TGCGCCAGCAGCTTGGACAGGGATTCACCCCTCCACTTT.

The V gene is TRBV4-2, the J gene TRBJ2-2, with 8 bases that match TRBD2. V trimming: 4 bases; J trimming: 7 bases; junction bases outside the gene matches: 11. Germline V CDR1 and CDR2: LGHNA, YNFKEQ. This CDR3 spans 16 amino acids. This CDR3 is CASSRLPGGSSGELFF. The CDR3 DNA reads as TGTGCCAGCAGCCGCCTTCCGGGGGGGAGTAGCGGGGAGCTGTTTTTT.

This clone was detected a few times. J is TRBJ2-6 and V is TRBV27; D possibly corresponds to TRBD2 (5 bases). The V and J ends lost 6 bases and 4 bases respectively, with 13 bases between them. This CDR3 is 15 amino acids long. Germline values: CDR1 MNHEY, CDR2 SMNVEV (reference sequence). The DNA of the CDR3 is TGTGCCAGCAGCTGGACTCCAGTCGGGGCCAACGTCCTGACTTTC. Protein sequence: CASSWTPVGANVLTF.

The genes are TRBV9 and TRBJ1-2, with unresolved D. The germline CDR1 and CDR2 sequences are SGDLS and YYNGEE. The CDR3 is made up of 17 amino acids. Deletions cut 0 bases from V and 3 bases from J, with 18 bases between. This CDR3 is CASSVVPPPSGDYGYTF. CDR3 in DNA: TGTGCCAGCAGCGTAGTTCCCCCCCCCTCCGGGGACTATGGCTACACCTTC.

This clone was seen ten or more times. The rearrangement uses TRBV5-1 and TRBJ1-3, with TRBD1 as a possible D gene (5 bases). V lost 6 bases, J lost 1 base, and 14 bases lay in between. Germline-derived CDR1 and CDR2 are SGHRS and YFSETQ. The CDR3 length is 15 residues. The CDR3 loop is CASTEGVASGNTIYF. CDR3 DNA sequence: TGCGCCAGCACCGAAGGGGTGGCGTCTGGAAACACCATATATTTT.

The J gene is TRBJ2-5, the V gene TRBV7-9; 8 nucleotides agree with TRBD1. The CDR3 is 14 amino acids. The trim removed 2 bases at V and 5 bases at J, leaving 4 bases unmatched. Germline assignment: CDR1 SEHNR and CDR2 FQNEAQ (reference sequence). Written as DNA, the CDR3 is TGTGCCAGCAGCTTACAGGGGGCTCTGGAGACCCAGTACTTC. This translates into CASSLQGALETQYF.

This sequence joins TRBV2 and TRBJ1-1; tentative D call: TRBD1 (6 bases). There are 14 residues in the CDR3. Germline CDR1 is SNHLY and CDR2 is FYNNEI. The V end lost 6 bases, the J end lost 2 bases, and 13 bases lay between the germline ends. The CDR3 nucleotides read TGTGCCAGCAGACGGACAGAATATAACACTGAAGCTTTCTTT. Translating it yields CASRRTEYNTEAFF.

The V gene is TRBV7-8, the J gene TRBJ1-2; D remains unclear. The CDR3 runs 15 residues. In germline, CDR1 is SGHVS, CDR2 FQNEAQ. Trimming cost V 3 bases and J 0 bases, with 11 bases left between them. Here the CDR3 DNA reads TGTGCCAGCAGCTTGCTTGACACAGCTAACTATGGCTACACCTTC. Translated, it gives CASSLLDTANYGYTF.

This clone was counted between two and nine times. This chain joins TRBV13 and TRBJ2-1; TRBD1 aligns across 7 bases. Trimming at V came to 5 bases and at J to 5 bases, leaving 6 bases not matched to a gene. The CDR3 is 14 residues long. Germline CDR1 and CDR2: PRHDT and FYEKMQ (reference sequence). The CDR3 loop is CASSDRDRNNEQFF. The CDR3 nucleotides read TGTGCCAGCAGCGACAGGGACAGAAACAATGAGCAGTTCTTC.

On this clone: An end of the junction differs from the germline gene, which may be a read error. The same CDR3 also results from other DNA sequences found in this sample. This sequence joins TRBV28 and TRBJ2-1; 11 nucleotides agree with TRBD2. CDR1 and CDR2 from the germline V gene are MDHEN and SYDVKM. The CDR3 spans 18 residues. DNA of the CDR3: TGTGCTAGCAGTTTATCGTCTAGCGGGGGGACACCCTACAATGAGCAGTTCTTC. It codes for CASSLSSSGGTPYNEQFF.

This clone was seen a single time. CDR3: CASSALTRNTEAFF. The CDR3 coding sequence is TGTGCCAGCAGCGCACTGACTCGGAACACTGAAGCTTTCTTT. The chain employs TRBV9 and TRBJ1-1; no definite D call. This CDR3 is 14 amino acids long. Deletions cut 3 bases from V and 1 base from J, with 10 bases between. Germline V CDR1 and CDR2: SGDLS, YYNGEE.

The J gene is TRBJ2-1, the V gene TRBV11-3; 12 bases match TRBD2. Germline V gene lookup returns CDR1 SGHNT and CDR2 YENEEA. CDR3 length equals 16 residues. V dropped 4 bases and J dropped 7; count of bases not matched to a gene: 8. The CDR3 sequence is CASSSNLAGGLNEQFF. CDR3 sequence (DNA): TGTGCCAGCAGCTCGAACCTAGCGGGGGGGCTAAATGAGCAGTTCTTC.

This clone has more than one count but fewer than ten. The chain recombines TRBV2 with TRBJ2-2; unclear D gene. CDR1 and CDR2 from the germline V gene are SNHLY and FYNNEI. The CDR3 loop spans 12 amino acids. V shed 2 bases and J shed 5 bases, with 3 bases lying between them. CDR3 residues: CASSELTGELFF. The CDR3 DNA reads as TGTGCCAGCAGTGAACTAACCGGGGAGCTGTTTTTT.

The gene calls are TRBV29-1 and TRBJ2-7; maybe TRBD2 (6 bases). The CDR3 has 12 residues. The germline gives CDR1 SQVTM, CDR2 ANQGSEA. V was clipped by 4 bases and J by 7 bases, with 14 bases between them. The CDR3 loop reads CSVGTTLGEQYF. Written as DNA, the CDR3 is TGCAGCGTTGGGACTACCCTCGGAGAGCAGTACTTC.

V and J are TRBV4-1 and TRBJ1-4, with TRBD1 matching over 8 bases. Per germline, CDR1 MGHRA and CDR2 YSYEKL. The CDR3 runs 15 residues. V trimming: 5 bases; J trimming: 8 bases; junction bases outside the gene matches: 10. CDR3 loop: CASSTRDRSREKLFF. CDR3 DNA: TGCGCCAGCAGCACGAGGGACAGGTCAAGGGAAAAACTGTTTTTT.